Each of the 26 T cell receptor beta chains below was sequenced from the same sample in a study of T cell responses to AZD1222 COVID-19 vaccine. Measured with immunoSEQ multiplex PCR; TCRdb has only the in-frame clones, and not every one. This table holds some 150,000 clones, about 92% found once. The source material was peripheral blood, sampled on day 0 of AZD1222 vaccination. The receptors were sampled from an adult in good health.

This sequence joins TRBV11-2 and TRBJ2-3, with 9 bases that match TRBD2. CDR3 size: 16 residues. V dropped 7 bases and J dropped 2; count of bases not matched to a gene: 10. Germline V CDR1 and CDR2: SGHAT, FQNNGV. The CDR3 DNA reads as TGTGCCAGCACCGGACTGGCGGGAGGGTTCACAGATACGCAGTATTTT. Translating it yields CASTGLAGGFTDTQYF.

The rearrangement joins TRBV5-1 to TRBJ1-2; D unclear. CDR1 is SGHRS, CDR2 YFSETQ, per germline. V lost 1 base, J lost 6 bases, and 16 bases lay in between. CDR3 length: 15 amino acids. The DNA of the CDR3 is TGCGCCAGCAGCTTGCGGGTTGACTCGACGAATGGCTACACCTTC. This encodes CASSLRVDSTNGYTF. Combining the CDR3 with reference TRBV5-1 and TRBJ1-2 gives the whole variable domain KAGVTQTPRYLIKTRGQQVTLSCSPISGHRSVSWYQQTPGQGLQFLFEYFSETQRNKGNFPGRFSGRQFSNSRSEMNVSTLELGDSALYLCASSLRVDSTNGYTFGSGTRLTVV.

CDR3 region: CASSVRGASSTDTQYF. The CDR3 coding sequence is TGTGCCAGCAGCGTACGAGGGGCCTCCAGCACAGATACGCAGTATTTT. The V call is TRBV9, the J call TRBJ2-3; perhaps D is TRBD1 or TRBD2 (5 bases each). The CDR3 totals 16 residues. Germline V gene sequence: CDR1 SGDLS, CDR2 YYNGEE. The germline V and J ends were trimmed by 1 base and 0 bases, with 12 bases remaining between them.

This clone was counted a single time. This chain joins TRBV12-3 or TRBV12-4 and TRBJ2-5; 7 positions agree with TRBD1. The junction had 2 bases not matched to a gene; V was cut back by 4 bases and J by 3 bases. This CDR3 is built from 13 residues. The CDR3 is CASSSTGKETQYF. The CDR3 DNA reads as TGTGCCAGCAGTTCGACAGGGAAAGAGACCCAGTACTTC.

J is TRBJ1-5 and V is TRBV6-5; 9 bases agree with TRBD1. The CDR3 is 14 amino acids. V lost 8 bases and J lost 6; bases outside the gene matches: 8. Germline-derived CDR1 and CDR2 are MNHEY and SVGAGI. The CDR3 nucleotides are TGTGCCAGCCAGCTGGGACAGGGCACTCAGCCCCAGCATTTT. Amino acid sequence: CASQLGQGTQPQHF.

The rearrangement uses TRBV1 and TRBJ1-2. TRBV1 is a pseudogene segment. CDR3 size: 15 residues. The CDR3 DNA sequence: TGCACCAGCAGCCAAGATCGGCCCGTCTCCTATGGCTACACCTTC. Translation: CTSSQDRPVSYGYTF.

The chain uses TRBV10-3 and TRBJ1-6; 8 bases agree with TRBD1. This CDR3 spans 14 amino acids. Germline lookup yields CDR1 ENHRY and CDR2 SYGVKD. V trimming: 4 bases; J trimming: 8 bases; junction bases outside the gene matches: 4. In DNA, the CDR3 is TGTGCCATCAGTGTCTCACAGGGGGATTCACCCCTCCACTTT. This translates into CAISVSQGDSPLHF.

Comments on this clone: At one boundary the junction diverges from the germline segment, which might be a read error. The genes are TRBV9 and TRBJ2-7; D unresolved. CDR3 length: 15 amino acids. The germline V gene has CDR1 SGDLS and CDR2 YYNGEE. The DNA for the CDR3 is TGTGCCAGCAGCGTAGGCGCGGTATCCTCCTCCGAGCAGTACTTC. Translation gives CASSVGAVSSSEQYF.

The V and J genes are TRBV5-1 and TRBJ1-1, with D unresolved. The CDR3 has 12 amino acids. Germline-derived CDR1 and CDR2 are SGHRS and YFSETQ. V shed 4 bases and J shed 3 bases, with 7 bases lying between them. The CDR3 spells CASSRHDTEAFF. The DNA for the CDR3 is TGCGCCAGCAGCCGACACGACACTGAAGCTTTCTTT.

CDR3 region: CASGIQTTNEKLFF. CDR3 DNA sequence: TGCGCCAGCGGCATACAGACAACTAATGAAAAACTGTTTTTT. The chain joins TRBV5-1 to TRBJ1-4; D is unresolved. Germline V gene lookup returns CDR1 SGHRS and CDR2 YFSETQ. The length of the CDR3 is 14 residues. Trimming removed 7 bases at V and 0 bases at J, with 10 bases between.

This chain connects TRBV18 to TRBJ1-2; tentative D call: TRBD1 (6 bases). V lost 5 bases and J lost 2, with 24 bases in between. This CDR3 region has 18 residues. Germline loops: CDR1 KGHSH, CDR2 LQKENI. CDR3 protein: CASSTRTAGAYLNYGYTF. As DNA, the CDR3 is TGTGCCAGCTCAACCCGGACGGCAGGGGCATACTTAAACTATGGCTACACCTTC.

The V gene is TRBV5-5, the J gene TRBJ1-4; 8 bases are a match to TRBD1. After removal of 2 bases from V and 7 bases from J, the junction contained 10 bases not matched to a gene. This CDR3 contains 16 residues. The V gene's germline CDR1 is SGHKS and CDR2 YYEKEE (reference sequence). The CDR3 loop reads CASSFNPGTGGEKLFF. DNA for the CDR3: TGTGCCAGCAGCTTCAACCCGGGGACAGGAGGTGAAAAACTGTTTTTT.

The rearrangement uses TRBV19 and TRBJ1-3; D is ambiguous. The length of the CDR3 is 15 residues. Trimming took off 3 bases at V and 0 bases at J, with 9 bases between the two ends. CDR1 is LNHDA and CDR2 is SQIVND in the germline V gene (reference sequence). DNA for the CDR3: TGTGCCAGTAGTATTCCCGTGGTCTCTGGAAACACCATATATTTT. This encodes CASSIPVVSGNTIYF. The whole variable domain, remainder taken from reference TRBV19 and TRBJ1-3, is DGGITQSPKYLFRKEGQNVTLSCEQNLNHDAMYWYRQDPGQGLRLIYYSQIVNDFQKGDIAEGYSVSREKKESFPLTVTSAQKNPTAFYLCASSIPVVSGNTIYFGEGSWLTVV.

The V gene is TRBV18, the J gene TRBJ1-1, with a weak D call TRBD1 (5 bases). Trimming shortened V by 3 bases and J by 5 bases, and 16 bases separated the two germline ends. From germline, CDR1 is KGHSH and CDR2 LQKENI. The length of the CDR3 is 15 residues. The CDR3 nucleotides read TGTGCCAGCTCACCCGCTCTTGACGGGGGAACTGAAGCTTTCTTT. This sequence encodes CASSPALDGGTEAFF.

This sequence joins TRBV7-9 and TRBJ1-1; D call uncertain. Germline V CDR1 and CDR2: SEHNR, FQNEAQ (reference sequence). This CDR3 is built from 13 residues. Trimming removed 4 bases at V and 1 base at J, with 7 bases between. CDR3 protein: CASSSWRNTEAFF. DNA for the CDR3: TGTGCCAGCAGCTCATGGCGGAACACTGAAGCTTTCTTT.

V gene TRBV7-2 combines with J gene TRBJ1-2, with no clear D. V was shortened by 5 bases and J by 0 bases, with 7 bases between the two germline ends. The germline gives CDR1 SGHTA, CDR2 FQGNSA. This CDR3 is 13 amino acids long. The CDR3 region is CASSITANYGYTF. The CDR3 nucleotides read TGTGCCAGCAGCATTACAGCTAACTATGGCTACACCTTC.

This chain uses TRBV7-2 with TRBJ1-2; tentative D call: TRBD1 (6 bases). The CDR3 has 15 residues. V lost 4 bases and J 3 bases, leaving 15 bases between the germline ends. Per germline, CDR1 SGHTA and CDR2 FQGNSA. CDR3 nucleotides: TGTGCCAGCAGCTCCTTAACAGGGCTCGACTATGGCTACACCTTC. Translated: CASSSLTGLDYGYTF.

In DNA, the CDR3 is TGTGCCAGCAGTTTCGGGACAGGGGTCGGCTACACCTTC. It translates to CASSFGTGVGYTF. The rearrangement links TRBV6-5 to TRBJ1-2; TRBD1 matches 10 bases. The ends lost 4 bases at V and 8 bases at J; junction bases unmatched: 4. Per the germline V gene, CDR1 is MNHEY and CDR2 is SVGAGI. This CDR3 has 13 amino acids.

This clone was observed a single time. The chain joins TRBV9 to TRBJ1-2, with D perhaps TRBD1 (5 bases). From germline, CDR1 is SGDLS and CDR2 YYNGEE. V was clipped by 0 bases and J by 4 bases, with 7 bases between them. CDR3 size: 13 residues. The CDR3 spells CASSVGDGYGYTF. The DNA for the CDR3 is TGTGCCAGCAGCGTAGGGGACGGCTATGGCTACACCTTC.

This chain uses TRBV7-9 with TRBJ1-2; D is perhaps TRBD1 (6 bases). Deletions cut 4 bases from V and 6 bases from J, with 15 bases between. This CDR3 spans 14 amino acids. CDR1 and CDR2 from the germline V gene are SEHNR and FQNEAQ (reference sequence). The CDR3 region is CASSSDRSRDGYTF. The CDR3 DNA follows: TGTGCCAGCAGCTCTGACAGGTCGCGGGATGGCTACACCTTC.

The chain recombines TRBV7-9 with TRBJ2-5, with 8 bases lining up with TRBD1. CDR1 is SEHNR and CDR2 is FQNEAQ in the germline V gene (reference sequence). V lost 5 bases, J lost 2 bases, and 4 bases stayed unmatched. CDR3 length: 14 amino acids. The CDR3 nucleotides are TGTGCCAGCAGCCGACGGACAGGGCAAGAGACCCAGTACTTC. This codes for CASSRRTGQETQYF.

The rearrangement uses TRBV6-5 and TRBJ2-1, with unresolved D. Per the germline V gene, CDR1 is MNHEY and CDR2 is SVGAGI. Trimming took off 8 bases at V and 1 base at J, with 12 bases between the two ends. The CDR3 is 14 residues long. The CDR3 loop reads CASRRSISYNEQFF. For the CDR3, the DNA is TGTGCCAGCCGTAGATCGATTTCCTACAATGAGCAGTTCTTC.

The genes are TRBV7-2 and TRBJ1-2; 7 bases match TRBD1. There are 13 residues in the CDR3. V dropped 5 bases and J dropped 4; count of bases not matched to a gene: 4. CDR1 is SGHTA, CDR2 FQGNSA, per germline. The CDR3 region is CASSDRVVYGYTF. The CDR3 DNA reads TGTGCCAGCAGCGACAGGGTTGTCTATGGCTACACCTTC.

The CDR3 region is CASSLTNEKLFF. CDR3 DNA: TGTGCCAGCAGCTTAACTAATGAAAAACTGTTTTTT. The chain combines TRBV7-2 with TRBJ1-4; D not resolved. Germline V lookup: CDR1 SGHTA, CDR2 FQGNSA. The CDR3 consists of 12 residues. Trimming cost V 2 bases and J 2 bases, with 0 bases left between them. The full variable domain, in which reference TRBV7-2 and TRBJ1-4 provide the parts outside the CDR3, is GAGVSQSPSNKVTEKGKDVELRCDPISGHTALYWYRQSLGQGLEFLIYFQGNSAPDKSGLPSDRFSAERTGGSVSTLTIQRTQQEDSAVYLCASSLTNEKLFFGSGTQLSVL.

This clone has a handful of counts. The chain couples TRBV4-2 to TRBJ2-7; D unclear. Germline CDR1 and CDR2: LGHNA and YNFKEQ. Trimming stripped 1 base from V and 3 bases from J, with 4 bases between. CDR3 length: 12 residues. The chain's CDR3 is CASSQGLYEQYF. CDR3 in DNA: TGTGCCAGCAGCCAAGGCCTCTACGAGCAGTACTTC.

The gene calls are TRBV13 and TRBJ2-1; unclear D gene. Germline CDR1 and CDR2: PRHDT and FYEKMQ (reference sequence). The CDR3 has 15 amino acids. Trimming left V 3 bases short and J 4 bases short, with 13 bases between. CDR3 bases: TGTGCCAGCAGCTTTTACCCAGGATCATACAATGAGCAGTTCTTC. This translates into CASSFYPGSYNEQFF. The full variable domain, completed using reference TRBV13 and TRBJ2-1, is AAGVIQSPRHLIKEKRETATLKCYPIPRHDTVYWYQQGPGQDPQFLISFYEKMQSDKGSIPDRFSAQQFSDYHSELNMSSLELGDSALYFCASSFYPGSYNEQFFGPGTRLTVL.